The 5 T cell receptor beta chains given below trace back to one sample, sequenced in a study of cytomegalovirus exposure and HLA in healthy donors. PCR involved 60 Vbeta and 13 Jbeta primers. Clones were read by immunoSEQ multiplex PCR, and TCRdb kept only the in-frame ones, dropping some. The sample yields about 120,000 clones, 77% seen once. Sample: PBMCs. The receptors originated from a man aged 40-49 years in good health and CMV-seropositive.

V gene TRBV7-9 combines with J gene TRBJ2-2, with 11 bases lining up with TRBD2. The CDR3 is 15 residues long. V lost 5 bases to trimming and J lost 5 bases; unmatched junction nucleotides: 4. From germline, CDR1 is SEHNR and CDR2 FQNEAQ (reference sequence). The CDR3 is CASSQTSGATGELFF. The CDR3 DNA sequence: TGTGCCAGCAGCCAGACTAGCGGGGCTACCGGGGAGCTGTTTTTT.

This chain joins TRBV14 and TRBJ1-6; no firm D call. The V and J ends lost 1 base and 9 bases respectively, with 13 bases between them. The CDR3 runs to 15 residues. Germline CDR1 SGHDN, CDR2 FVKESK. CDR3 amino acids: CASSQGGLSASPLHF. The DNA of the CDR3 is TGTGCCAGCAGCCAAGGAGGACTCAGTGCTTCACCCCTCCACTTT.

The chain recombines TRBV19 with TRBJ1-1, with 7 bases fitting TRBD1. There are 13 residues in the CDR3. Germline CDR1 LNHDA, CDR2 SQIVND (reference sequence). Unmatched junction bases numbered 5, after V lost 3 bases and J lost 7 bases. The CDR3 DNA sequence: TGTGCCAGTAGTATTGACAGGGATCGTGAAGCTTTCTTT. As protein: CASSIDRDREAFF. The full variable domain, its missing parts supplied by reference TRBV19 and TRBJ1-1, is DGGITQSPKYLFRKEGQNVTLSCEQNLNHDAMYWYRQDPGQGLRLIYYSQIVNDFQKGDIAEGYSVSREKKESFPLTVTSAQKNPTAFYLCASSIDRDREAFFGQGTRLTVV.

The V and J genes are TRBV6-6 and TRBJ1-3; TRBD1 agrees at 7 bases. CDR3 length: 15 residues. Germline V gives CDR1 MNHNY, CDR2 SVGAGI (reference sequence). Trimming cost V 7 bases and J 0 bases; bases outside gene matches: 6. CDR3 sequence: CASNRQGDSGNTIYF. CDR3 coding DNA: TGTGCCAGCAACAGACAGGGCGACTCTGGAAACACCATATATTTT.

The DNA for the CDR3 is TGTGCCAGCAGCCTTGGGACTAGCGGGGGGTCTAGGACCCAGTACTTC. Translating it yields CASSLGTSGGSRTQYF. The rearrangement joins TRBV5-4 to TRBJ2-5; 15 bases agree with TRBD2. Germline-derived CDR1 and CDR2 are SGHNT and YYREEE (reference sequence). The ends lost 4 bases at V and 7 bases at J; junction bases unmatched: 8. The CDR3 consists of 16 residues.